The present T cell receptor (beta chain) was sequenced within a study of vaccination and CD4 T cells after COVID-19. As for the study in general: The peptides that stimulated the cells were overlapping spike peptides from SARS-CoV-2, HCoV-NL63, HCoV-OC43 and HCoV-229E. Treatment of control cultures consisted of a CEFX pool, an HIV-1 Nef pool, or no peptide.

The treatment here: roughly 10-day PBMC culture with coronavirus spike peptide pools or control peptides (ViraFEST assay). Researchers used the Oncomine TCR Beta short-read assay to sequence DNA from cultured CD4+ T cells. TCRdb independently ran MiXCR on the PCR reads; one entry per CDR3 protein. The table lists approximately 7,700 distinct CDR3 sequences, more than 45% of them singletons, with 32% in the top ten. In germline, CDR1 is SGHAT, CDR2 FQNNGV. Trimming removed 5 bases at V and 6 bases at J, with 20 bases between. This CDR3 is 15 amino acids long. On this clonotype: Its antigen is still unknown.

Overall study results and limits: The median proportion of reactive clones detected only post-vaccination in convalescent patients was 65% to 90%. SARS-CoV-2-reactive clonotypes showed a nonsignificant median rise from roughly 21 to 40.

Input material: CD4+ T cells from blood, cultured in vitro. This TCR was recovered from a human donor who had recovered from COVID-19. This chain links TRBV11-2 with TRBJ2-7; possibly TRBD1 or TRBD2 for D (6 bases each). The CDR3 is CASSLTGASMVEQYF. The CDR3, as DNA: TGTGCCAGCAGCCTAACGGGGGCCTCCATGGTCGAGCAGTACTTC.